This T cell receptor beta chain originates from a study of shared clonotypes between healthy human individuals. Sequencing was performed with immunoSEQ multiplex PCR; in TCRdb, only in-frame clones are kept and a portion is missing. The sample shows approximately 700,000 clones, about 80% of them seen only once. CDR1 is SGHTA and CDR2 is FQGNSA in the germline V gene. The CDR3 is made up of 15 amino acids. The V end lost 4 bases, the J end lost 3 bases, and 13 bases lay between the germline ends. This chain joins TRBV7-2 and TRBJ1-3; TRBD1 might be the D (6 bases). This receptor was identified in a woman aged 25 to 39 in good health. The sequenced sample was memory CD4+ T cells sorted from blood. The subset was: CD45RA-negative fraction. CDR3 in DNA: TGTGCCAGCAGCTATTTGGGGGCGGGTGGAAACACCATATATTTT. It is translated as CASSYLGAGGNTIYF.